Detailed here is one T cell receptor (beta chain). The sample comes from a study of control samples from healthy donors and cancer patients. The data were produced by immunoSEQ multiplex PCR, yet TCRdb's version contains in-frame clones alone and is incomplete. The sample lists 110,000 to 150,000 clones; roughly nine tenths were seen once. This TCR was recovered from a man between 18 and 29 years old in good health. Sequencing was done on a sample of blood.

CDR3: CASSRQTSGPRELFF. CDR3 in DNA: TGTGCCAGCAGCCGTCAGACTAGCGGGCCGCGGGAGCTGTTTTTT. V and J are TRBV14 and TRBJ2-2, with 10 bases matching TRBD2. The germline V gene has CDR1 SGHDN and CDR2 FVKESK. This CDR3 spans 15 amino acids. The V and J ends lost 4 bases and 9 bases, in that order; junction bases with no gene match: 8.